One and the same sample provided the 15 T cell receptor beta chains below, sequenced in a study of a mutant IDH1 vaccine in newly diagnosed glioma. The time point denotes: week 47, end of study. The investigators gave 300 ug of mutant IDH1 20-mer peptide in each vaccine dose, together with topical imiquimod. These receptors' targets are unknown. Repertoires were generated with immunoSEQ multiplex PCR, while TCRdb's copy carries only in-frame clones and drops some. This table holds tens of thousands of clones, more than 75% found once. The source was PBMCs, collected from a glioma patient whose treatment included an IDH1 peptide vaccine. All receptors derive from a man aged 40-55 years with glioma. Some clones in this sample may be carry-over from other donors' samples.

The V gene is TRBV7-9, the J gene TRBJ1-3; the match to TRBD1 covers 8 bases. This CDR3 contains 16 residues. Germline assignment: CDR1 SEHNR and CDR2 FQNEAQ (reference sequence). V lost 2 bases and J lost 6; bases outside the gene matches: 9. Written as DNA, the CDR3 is TGTGCCAGCAGCTTAACTACAACGACAGGGGCAAACACCATATATTTT. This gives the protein CASSLTTTTGANTIYF.

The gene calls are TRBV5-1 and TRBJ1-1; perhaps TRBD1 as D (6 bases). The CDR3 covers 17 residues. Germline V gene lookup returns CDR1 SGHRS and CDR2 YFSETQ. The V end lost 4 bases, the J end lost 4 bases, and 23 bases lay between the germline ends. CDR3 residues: CASSRGPGTLLGTEAFF. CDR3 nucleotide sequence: TGCGCCAGCAGCAGAGGTCCCGGGACATTGTTGGGCACTGAAGCTTTCTTT.

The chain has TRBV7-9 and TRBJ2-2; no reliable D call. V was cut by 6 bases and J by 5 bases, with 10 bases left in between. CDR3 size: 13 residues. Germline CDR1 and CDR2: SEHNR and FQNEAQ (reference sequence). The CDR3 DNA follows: TGTGCCAGCAGTGGCGCCGCGACCGGGGAGCTGTTTTTT. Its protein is CASSGAATGELFF.

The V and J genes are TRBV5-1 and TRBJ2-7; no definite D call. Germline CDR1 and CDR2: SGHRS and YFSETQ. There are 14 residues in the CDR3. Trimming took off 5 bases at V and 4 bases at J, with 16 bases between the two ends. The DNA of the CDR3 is TGCGCCAGCAGGGCGGTAGCCAACCCGTACGAGCAGTACTTC. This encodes CASRAVANPYEQYF. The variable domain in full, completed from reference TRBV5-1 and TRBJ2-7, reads KAGVTQTPRYLIKTRGQQVTLSCSPISGHRSVSWYQQTPGQGLQFLFEYFSETQRNKGNFPGRFSGRQFSNSRSEMNVSTLELGDSALYLCASRAVANPYEQYFGPGTRLTVT.

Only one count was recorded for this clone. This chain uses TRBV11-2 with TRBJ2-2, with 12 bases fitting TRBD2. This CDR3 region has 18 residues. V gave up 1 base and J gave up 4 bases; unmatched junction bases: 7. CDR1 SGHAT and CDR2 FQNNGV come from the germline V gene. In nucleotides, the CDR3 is TGTGCCAGCAGCTTAGTGACTAGCGGGGGCCAACCCACCGGGGAGCTGTTTTTT. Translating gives CASSLVTSGGQPTGELFF.

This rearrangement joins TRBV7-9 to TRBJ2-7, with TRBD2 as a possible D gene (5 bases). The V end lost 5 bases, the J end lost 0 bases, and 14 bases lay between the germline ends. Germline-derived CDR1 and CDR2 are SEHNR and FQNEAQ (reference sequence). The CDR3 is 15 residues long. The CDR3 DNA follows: TGTGCCAGCAGCCCCGGAGGCCGGAGCTCCTACGAGCAGTACTTC. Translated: CASSPGGRSSYEQYF.

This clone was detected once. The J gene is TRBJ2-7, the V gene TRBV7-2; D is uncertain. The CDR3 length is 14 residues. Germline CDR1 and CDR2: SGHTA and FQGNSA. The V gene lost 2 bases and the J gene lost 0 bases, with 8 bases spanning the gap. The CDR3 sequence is CASSLSQSSYEQYF. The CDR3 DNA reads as TGTGCCAGCAGCTTATCACAAAGCTCCTACGAGCAGTACTTC.

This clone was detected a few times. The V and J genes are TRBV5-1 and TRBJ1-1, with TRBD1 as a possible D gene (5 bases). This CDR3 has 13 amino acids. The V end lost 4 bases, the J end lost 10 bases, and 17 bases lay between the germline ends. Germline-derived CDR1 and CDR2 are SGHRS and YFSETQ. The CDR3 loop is CASSLGGEDTAFF. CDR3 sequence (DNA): TGCGCCAGCAGCCTGGGGGGGGAGGATACAGCTTTCTTT.

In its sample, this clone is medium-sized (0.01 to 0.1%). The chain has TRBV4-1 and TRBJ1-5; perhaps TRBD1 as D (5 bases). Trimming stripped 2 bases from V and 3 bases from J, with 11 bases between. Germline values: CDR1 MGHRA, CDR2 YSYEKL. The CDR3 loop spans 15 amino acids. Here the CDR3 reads CASSQPDRDNQPQHF. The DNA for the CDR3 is TGCGCCAGCAGCCAACCCGACAGAGACAATCAGCCCCAGCATTTT.

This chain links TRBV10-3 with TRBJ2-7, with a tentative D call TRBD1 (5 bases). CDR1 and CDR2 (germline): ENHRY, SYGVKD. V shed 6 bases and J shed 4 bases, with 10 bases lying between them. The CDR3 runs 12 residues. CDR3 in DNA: TGTGCCATCAGGACCGACAGTTACGAGCAGTACTTC. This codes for CAIRTDSYEQYF.

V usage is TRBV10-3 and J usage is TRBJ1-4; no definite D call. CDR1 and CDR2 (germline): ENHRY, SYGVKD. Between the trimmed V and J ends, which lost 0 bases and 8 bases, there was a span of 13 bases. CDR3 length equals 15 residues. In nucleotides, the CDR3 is TGTGCCATCAGTGAGTCCGGCACAGACCGGGAAAAACTGTTTTTT. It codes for CAISESGTDREKLFF.

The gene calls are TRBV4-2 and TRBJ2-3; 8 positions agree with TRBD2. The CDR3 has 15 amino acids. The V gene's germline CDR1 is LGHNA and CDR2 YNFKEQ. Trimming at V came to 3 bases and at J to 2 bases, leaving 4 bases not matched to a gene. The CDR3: CASSHRAGDTDTQYF. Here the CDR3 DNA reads TGTGCCAGCAGCCACAGAGCGGGGGACACAGATACGCAGTATTTT.

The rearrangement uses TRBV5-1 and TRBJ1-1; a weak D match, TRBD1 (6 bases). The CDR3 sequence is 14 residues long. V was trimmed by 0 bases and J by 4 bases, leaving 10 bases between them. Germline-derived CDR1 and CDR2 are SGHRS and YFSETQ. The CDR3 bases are TGCGCCAGCAGCTTGGCCACAGGGAGCACTGAAGCTTTCTTT. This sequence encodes CASSLATGSTEAFF.

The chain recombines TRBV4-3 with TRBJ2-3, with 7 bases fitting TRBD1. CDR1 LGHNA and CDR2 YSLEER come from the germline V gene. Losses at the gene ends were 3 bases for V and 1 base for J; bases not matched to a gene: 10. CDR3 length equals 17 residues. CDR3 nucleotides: TGCGCCAGCAGCCAGTCCACAGGGGCAACTGGCACAGATACGCAGTATTTT. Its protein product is CASSQSTGATGTDTQYF.

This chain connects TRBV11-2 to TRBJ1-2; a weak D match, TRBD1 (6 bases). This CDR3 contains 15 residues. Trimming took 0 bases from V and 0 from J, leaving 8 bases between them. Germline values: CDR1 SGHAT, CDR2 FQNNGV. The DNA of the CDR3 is TGTGCCAGCAGCTTAGATCGGACAGCTAACTATGGCTACACCTTC. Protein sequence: CASSLDRTANYGYTF.